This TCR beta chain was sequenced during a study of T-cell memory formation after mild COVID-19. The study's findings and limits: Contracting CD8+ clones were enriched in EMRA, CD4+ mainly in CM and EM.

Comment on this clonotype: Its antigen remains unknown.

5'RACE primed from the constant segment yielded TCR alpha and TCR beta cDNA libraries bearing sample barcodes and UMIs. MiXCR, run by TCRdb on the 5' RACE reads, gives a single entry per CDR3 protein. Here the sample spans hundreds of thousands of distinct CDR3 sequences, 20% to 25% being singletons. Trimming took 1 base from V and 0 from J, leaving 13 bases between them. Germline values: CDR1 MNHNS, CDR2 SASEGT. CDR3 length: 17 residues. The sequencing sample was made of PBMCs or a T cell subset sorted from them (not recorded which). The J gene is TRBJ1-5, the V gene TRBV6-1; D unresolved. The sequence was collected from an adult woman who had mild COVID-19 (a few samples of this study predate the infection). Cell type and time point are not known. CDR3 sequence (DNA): TGTGCCAGCAGTGAAGTTTACGGCAGGCCTAGCAATCAGCCCCAGCATTTT. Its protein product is CASSEVYGRPSNQPQHF.